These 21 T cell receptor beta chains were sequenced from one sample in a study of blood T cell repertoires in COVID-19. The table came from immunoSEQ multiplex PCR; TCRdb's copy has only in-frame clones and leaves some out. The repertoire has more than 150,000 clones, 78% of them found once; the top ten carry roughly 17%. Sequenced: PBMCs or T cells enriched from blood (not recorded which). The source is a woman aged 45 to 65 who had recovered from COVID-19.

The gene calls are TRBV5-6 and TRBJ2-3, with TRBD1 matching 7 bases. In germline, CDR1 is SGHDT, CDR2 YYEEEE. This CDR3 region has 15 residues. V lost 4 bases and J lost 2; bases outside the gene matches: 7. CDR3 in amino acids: CASSPGGTATDTQYF. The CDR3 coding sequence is TGTGCCAGCAGCCCCGGTGGGACAGCCACAGATACGCAGTATTTT.

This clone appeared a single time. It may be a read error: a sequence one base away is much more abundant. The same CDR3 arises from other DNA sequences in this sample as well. This CDR3 reads CASSLETGGNSPLHF. In DNA form, the CDR3 reads TGTGCCAGCAGCTTAGAGACAGGGGGGAATTCACCCCTCCACTTT. This chain joins TRBV11-2 and TRBJ1-6; 9 bases match TRBD1. The CDR3 consists of 15 residues. Germline assignment: CDR1 SGHAT and CDR2 FQNNGV. V gave up 0 bases and J gave up 7 bases; unmatched junction bases: 1.

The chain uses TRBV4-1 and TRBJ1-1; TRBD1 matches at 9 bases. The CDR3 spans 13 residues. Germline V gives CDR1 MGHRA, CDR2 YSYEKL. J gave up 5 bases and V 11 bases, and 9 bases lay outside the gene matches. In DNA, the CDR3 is TGCGCCTCCGGGACAGGGAGAGGGACTGAAGCTTTCTTT. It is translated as CASGTGRGTEAFF.

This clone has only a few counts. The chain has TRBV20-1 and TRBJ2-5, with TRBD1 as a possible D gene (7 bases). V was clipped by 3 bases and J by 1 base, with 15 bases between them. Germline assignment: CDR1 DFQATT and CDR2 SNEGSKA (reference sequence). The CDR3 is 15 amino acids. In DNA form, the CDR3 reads TGCAGTGCTAGTTATGCGGGACAGACCCAAGAGACCCAGTACTTC. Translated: CSASYAGQTQETQYF.

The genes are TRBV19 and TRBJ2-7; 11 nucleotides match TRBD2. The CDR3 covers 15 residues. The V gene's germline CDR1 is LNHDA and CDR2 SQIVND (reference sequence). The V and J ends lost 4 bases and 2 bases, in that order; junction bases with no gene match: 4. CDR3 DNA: TGTGCCAGTAGTAATAGCGGGAGGGCCCCCTACGAGCAGTACTTC. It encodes CASSNSGRAPYEQYF.

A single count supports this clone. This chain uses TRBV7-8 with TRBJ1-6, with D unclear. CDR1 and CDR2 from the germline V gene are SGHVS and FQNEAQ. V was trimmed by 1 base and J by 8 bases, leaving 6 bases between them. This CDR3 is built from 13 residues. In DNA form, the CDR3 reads TGTGCCAGCAGCTTAGATAATTATTCACCCCTCCACTTT. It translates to CASSLDNYSPLHF.

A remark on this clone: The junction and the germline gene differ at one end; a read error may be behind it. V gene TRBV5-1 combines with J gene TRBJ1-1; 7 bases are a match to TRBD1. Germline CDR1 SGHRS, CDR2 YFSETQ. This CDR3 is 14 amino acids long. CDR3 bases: TGCGCCAGCAGCAGGACACAGGGGAACACTGAGGCTTTCTTT. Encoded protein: CASSRTQGNTEAFF.

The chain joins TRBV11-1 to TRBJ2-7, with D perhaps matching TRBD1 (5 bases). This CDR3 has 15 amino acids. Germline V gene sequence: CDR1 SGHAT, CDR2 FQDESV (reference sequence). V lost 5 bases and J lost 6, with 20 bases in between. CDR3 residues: CASSLGQGLVGEQYF. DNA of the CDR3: TGTGCCAGCAGCCTCGGACAAGGTCTGGTAGGCGAGCAGTACTTC.

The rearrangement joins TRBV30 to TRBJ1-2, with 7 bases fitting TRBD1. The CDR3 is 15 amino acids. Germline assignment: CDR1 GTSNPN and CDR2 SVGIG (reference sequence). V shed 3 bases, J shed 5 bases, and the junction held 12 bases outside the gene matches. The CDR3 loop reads CAWRTPMTGLYGYTF. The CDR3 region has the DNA TGTGCCTGGAGAACACCAATGACAGGGTTATATGGCTACACCTTC.

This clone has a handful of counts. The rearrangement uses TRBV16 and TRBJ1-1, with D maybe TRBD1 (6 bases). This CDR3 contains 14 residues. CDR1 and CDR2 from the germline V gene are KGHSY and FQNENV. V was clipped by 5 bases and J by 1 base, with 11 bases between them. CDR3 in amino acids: CASSSQGQNTEAFF. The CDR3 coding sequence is TGTGCCAGCAGCTCACAGGGACAGAACACTGAAGCTTTCTTT.

The CDR3 reads CASSSAGPYEQYF. CDR3 in DNA: TGTGCCAGCAGTTCGGCAGGTCCCTACGAGCAGTACTTC. The chain has TRBV27 and TRBJ2-7, with unresolved D. The V end was cut by 4 bases, the J end by 2 bases, with 9 bases between. The germline V gene encodes CDR1 MNHEY and CDR2 SMNVEV (reference sequence). This CDR3 region has 13 residues.

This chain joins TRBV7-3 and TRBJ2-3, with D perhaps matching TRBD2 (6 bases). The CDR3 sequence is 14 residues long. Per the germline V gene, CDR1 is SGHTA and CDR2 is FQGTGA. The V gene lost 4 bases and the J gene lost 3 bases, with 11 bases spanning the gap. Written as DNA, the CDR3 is TGTGCCAGCAGCTCCGGACTACAAACAGATACGCAGTATTTT. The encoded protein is CASSSGLQTDTQYF.

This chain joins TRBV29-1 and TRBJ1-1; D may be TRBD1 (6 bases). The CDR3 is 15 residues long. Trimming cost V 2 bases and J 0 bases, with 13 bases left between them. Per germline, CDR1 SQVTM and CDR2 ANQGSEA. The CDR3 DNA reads TGCAGCGTTGAATTCTTAAACAGGGTGAACACTGAAGCTTTCTTT. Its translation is CSVEFLNRVNTEAFF.

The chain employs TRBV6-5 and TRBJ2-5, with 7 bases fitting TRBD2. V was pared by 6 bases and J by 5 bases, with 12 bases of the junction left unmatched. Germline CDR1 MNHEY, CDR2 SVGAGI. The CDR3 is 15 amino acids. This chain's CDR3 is CASSPAGVGLETQYF. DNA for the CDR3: TGTGCCAGCAGCCCCGCGGGGGTTGGGTTGGAGACCCAGTACTTC.

The CDR3 region is CASSRGTPNTEAFF. CDR3 nucleotides: TGCGCCAGCAGCAGGGGGACACCTAACACTGAAGCTTTCTTT. The rearrangement links TRBV5-1 to TRBJ1-1, with D tentatively TRBD1 (6 bases). This CDR3 is built from 14 residues. The germline V gene encodes CDR1 SGHRS and CDR2 YFSETQ. Trimming removed 4 bases at V and 2 bases at J, with 12 bases between.

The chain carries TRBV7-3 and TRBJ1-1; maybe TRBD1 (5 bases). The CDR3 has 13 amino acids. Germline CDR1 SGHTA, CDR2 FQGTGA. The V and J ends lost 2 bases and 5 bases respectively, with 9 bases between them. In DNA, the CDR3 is TGTGCCAGCAGCTTACAGGAGGGGACTGAAGCTTTCTTT. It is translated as CASSLQEGTEAFF.

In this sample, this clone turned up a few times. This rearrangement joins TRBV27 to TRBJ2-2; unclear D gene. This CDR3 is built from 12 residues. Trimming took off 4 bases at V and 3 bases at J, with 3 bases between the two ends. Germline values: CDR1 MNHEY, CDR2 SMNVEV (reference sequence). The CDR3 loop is CASSYYTGELFF. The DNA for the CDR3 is TGTGCCAGCAGTTACTACACCGGGGAGCTGTTTTTT.

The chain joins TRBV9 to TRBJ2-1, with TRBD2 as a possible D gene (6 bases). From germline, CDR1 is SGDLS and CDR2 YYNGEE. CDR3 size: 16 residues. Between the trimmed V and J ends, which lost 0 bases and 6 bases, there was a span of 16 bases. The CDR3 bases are TGTGCCAGCAGCGTAGTGTCTTTTGGGAGGACCAATGAGCAGTTCTTC. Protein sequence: CASSVVSFGRTNEQFF.

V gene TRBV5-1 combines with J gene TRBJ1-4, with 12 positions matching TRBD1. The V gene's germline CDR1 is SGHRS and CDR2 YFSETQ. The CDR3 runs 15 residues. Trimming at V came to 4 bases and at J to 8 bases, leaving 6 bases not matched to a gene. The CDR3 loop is CASSMSGTGGEKLFF. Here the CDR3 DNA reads TGCGCCAGCAGCATGTCCGGGACAGGGGGCGAAAAACTGTTTTTT.

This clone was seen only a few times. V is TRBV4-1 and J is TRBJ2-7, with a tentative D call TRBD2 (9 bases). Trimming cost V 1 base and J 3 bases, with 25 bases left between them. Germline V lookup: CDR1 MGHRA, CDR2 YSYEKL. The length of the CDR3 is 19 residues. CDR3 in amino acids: CASSQAGGHTSGPIYEQYF. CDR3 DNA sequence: TGCGCCAGCAGCCAAGCAGGGGGCCATACTAGCGGGCCAATCTACGAGCAGTACTTC.

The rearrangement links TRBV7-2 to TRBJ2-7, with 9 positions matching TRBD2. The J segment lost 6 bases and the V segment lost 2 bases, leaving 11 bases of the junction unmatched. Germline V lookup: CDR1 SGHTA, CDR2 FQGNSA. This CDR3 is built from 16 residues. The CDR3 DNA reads TGTGCCAGCAGCTTATGGGCTAGCGGGACCGAGGGCGAGCAGTACTTC. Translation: CASSLWASGTEGEQYF.